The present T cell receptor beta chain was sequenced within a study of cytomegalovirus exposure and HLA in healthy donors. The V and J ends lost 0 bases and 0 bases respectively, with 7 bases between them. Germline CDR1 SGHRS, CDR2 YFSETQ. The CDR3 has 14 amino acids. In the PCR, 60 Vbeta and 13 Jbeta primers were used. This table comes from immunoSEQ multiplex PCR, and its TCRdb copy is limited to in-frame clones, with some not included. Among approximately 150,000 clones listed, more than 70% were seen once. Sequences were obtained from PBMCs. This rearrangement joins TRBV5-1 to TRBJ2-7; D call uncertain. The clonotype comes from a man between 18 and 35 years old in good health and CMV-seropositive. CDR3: CASSLDIISYEQYF. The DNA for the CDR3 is TGCGCCAGCAGCTTGGACATTATCTCCTACGAGCAGTACTTC.